This T cell receptor (beta chain) was retrieved from a study of blood T cell repertoires in COVID-19. This CDR3 comprises 13 residues. V trimming: 6 bases; J trimming: 5 bases; junction bases outside the gene matches: 6. Per germline, CDR1 DFQATT and CDR2 SNEGSKA (reference sequence). Profiling relied on immunoSEQ multiplex PCR, and the TCRdb table lists in-frame clones only, not all of them. The table has fewer than 150,000 clones, around 87% seen once; the top ten hold 5.4%. Sequenced: peripheral blood. V usage is TRBV20-1 and J usage is TRBJ2-1; 8 bases line up with TRBD2. This TCR came from a human donor in a cohort sampled during active COVID-19. CDR3 loop: CSASGLANNEQFF. CDR3 DNA: TGCAGTGCAAGTGGACTAGCCAACAATGAGCAGTTCTTC.